The rows below give T cell receptor beta chains drawn from one sample of a study of shared clonotypes between healthy human individuals. The repertoire was sequenced with immunoSEQ multiplex PCR; TCRdb's copy has only in-frame clones and lacks some. The table has 600,000 to 750,000 clones, around 77% seen once. The sequencing input was memory CD4+ T cells sorted from blood. The receptors were sampled from a woman under 40 in good health. The conserved cysteine and the conserved F or W are not part of the CDR3 here.

J gene,V gene,CDR3 protein
TRBJ1-5,TRBV7-2,ASSLDRDGNQPQH
TRBJ2-1,TRBV5-1,ASSLGVDSVGNEQF
TRBJ1-5,TRBV15,ATSSPSRRHSNQPQH
TRBJ2-7,TRBV14,ASSQVMGVTSEQY
TRBJ2-3,TRBV28,ASSTPGLATGDTQY
TRBJ2-3,TRBV5-1,ASSGGTTSTDTQY
TRBJ1-5,TRBV28,ASSFSGNQPQH
TRBJ1-5,TRBV18,ASSPRSNQPQH
TRBJ1-5,TRBV19,ASRQGVARNQPQH
TRBJ1-1,TRBV27,ASSPGRPGVTEAF
TRBJ1-1,TRBV29-1,SVTGTGQTEAF
TRBJ2-4,TRBV5-6,ASSLGGAPAKNIQY
TRBJ2-1,TRBV27,ASYESGQPKNEQF
TRBJ2-1,TRBV19,ASSTTPTPNKF
TRBJ2-7,TRBV6-6,ASSPLQGRYEQY
TRBJ2-3,TRBV19,ASSSGSTDTQY
TRBJ1-4,TRBV23-1,ASSQQRGRVNEKLF
TRBJ2-7,TRBV7-2,ASSSLIGQAAYEQY
TRBJ1-5,TRBV2,ASKPGPSNQPQH
TRBJ2-5,TRBV4-2,ASSRALAEETQY
TRBJ2-2,TRBV4-2,ASSQTRSSVFTGELF
TRBJ1-3,TRBV19,ASTTQGSGNTIY
TRBJ2-5,TRBV5-1,ASSDGTFLGTQY
TRBJ1-2,TRBV7-2,ASSPNSGNYGYT
TRBJ2-7,TRBV5-1,ASSLGGQGYEQY
TRBJ2-5,TRBV5-6,ASSVGGGGKETQY
TRBJ1-2,TRBV6-1,ASSVGGASGYT